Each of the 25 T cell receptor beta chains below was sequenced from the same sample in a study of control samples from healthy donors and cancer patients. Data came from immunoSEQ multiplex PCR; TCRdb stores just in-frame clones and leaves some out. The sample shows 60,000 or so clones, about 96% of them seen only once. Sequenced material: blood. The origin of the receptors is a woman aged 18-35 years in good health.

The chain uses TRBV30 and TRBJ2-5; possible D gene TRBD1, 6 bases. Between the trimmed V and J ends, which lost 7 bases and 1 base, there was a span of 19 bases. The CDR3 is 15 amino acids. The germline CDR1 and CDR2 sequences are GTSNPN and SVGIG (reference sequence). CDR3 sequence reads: CASLPTGQFQETQYF. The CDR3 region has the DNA TGTGCCTCCCTCCCGACTGGACAGTTCCAAGAGACCCAGTACTTC.

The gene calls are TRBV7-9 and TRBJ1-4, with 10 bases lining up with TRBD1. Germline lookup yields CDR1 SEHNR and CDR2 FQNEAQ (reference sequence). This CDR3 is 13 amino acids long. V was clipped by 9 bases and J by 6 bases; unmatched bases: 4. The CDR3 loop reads CASDRGRDEKLFF. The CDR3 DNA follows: TGTGCCAGTGACAGGGGGCGCGATGAAAAACTGTTTTTT.

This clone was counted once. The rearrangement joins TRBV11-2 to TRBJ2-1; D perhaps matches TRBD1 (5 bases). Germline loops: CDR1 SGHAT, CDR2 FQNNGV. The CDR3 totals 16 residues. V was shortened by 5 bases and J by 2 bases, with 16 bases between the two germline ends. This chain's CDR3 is CASSLVGQGPYNEQFF. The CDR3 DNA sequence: TGTGCCAGCAGCCTCGTCGGCCAGGGTCCCTACAATGAGCAGTTCTTC.

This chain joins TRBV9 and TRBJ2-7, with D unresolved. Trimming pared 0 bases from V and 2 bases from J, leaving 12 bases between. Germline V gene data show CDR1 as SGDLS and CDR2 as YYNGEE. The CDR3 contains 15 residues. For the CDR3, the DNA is TGTGCCAGCAGCGTAGACCCAGTAGCCCCCTACGAGCAGTACTTC. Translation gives CASSVDPVAPYEQYF.

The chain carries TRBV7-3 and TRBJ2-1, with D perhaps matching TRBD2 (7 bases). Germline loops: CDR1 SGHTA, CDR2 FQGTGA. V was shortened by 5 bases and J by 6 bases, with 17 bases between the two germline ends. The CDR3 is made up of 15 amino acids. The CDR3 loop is CASSRLGGPFNEQFF. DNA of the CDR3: TGTGCCAGCAGCCGTCTCGGGGGGCCCTTCAATGAGCAGTTCTTC. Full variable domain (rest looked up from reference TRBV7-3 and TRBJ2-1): GAGVSQTPSNKVTEKGKYVELRCDPISGHTALYWYRQSLGQGPEFLIYFQGTGAADDSGLPNDRFFAVRPEGSVSTLKIQRTERGDSAVYLCASSRLGGPFNEQFFGPGTRLTVL.

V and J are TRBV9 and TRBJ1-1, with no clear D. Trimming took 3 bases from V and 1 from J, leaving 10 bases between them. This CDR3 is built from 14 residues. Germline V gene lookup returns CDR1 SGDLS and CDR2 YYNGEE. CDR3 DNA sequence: TGTGCCAGCAGCGCCGCGACGGAGAACACTGAAGCTTTCTTT. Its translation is CASSAATENTEAFF.

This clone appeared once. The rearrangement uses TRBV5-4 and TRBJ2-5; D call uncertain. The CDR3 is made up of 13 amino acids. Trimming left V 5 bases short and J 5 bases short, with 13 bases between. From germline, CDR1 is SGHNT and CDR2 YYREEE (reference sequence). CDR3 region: CASSLSGVETQYF. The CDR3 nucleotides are TGTGCCAGCAGTTTGAGTGGTGTCGAGACCCAGTACTTC.

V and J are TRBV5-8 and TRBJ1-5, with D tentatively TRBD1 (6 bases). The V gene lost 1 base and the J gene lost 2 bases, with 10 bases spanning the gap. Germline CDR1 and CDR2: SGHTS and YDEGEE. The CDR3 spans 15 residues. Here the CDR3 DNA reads TGTGCCAGCAGCTTGTTGGCAGGGGGCAATCAGCCCCAGCATTTT. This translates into CASSLLAGGNQPQHF.

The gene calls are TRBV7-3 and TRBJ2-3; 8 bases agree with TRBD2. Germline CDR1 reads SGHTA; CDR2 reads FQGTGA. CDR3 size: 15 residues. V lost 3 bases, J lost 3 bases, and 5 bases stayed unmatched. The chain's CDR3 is CASSLGGGRTDTQYF. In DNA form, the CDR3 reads TGTGCCAGCAGCTTGGGCGGGGGGCGAACAGATACGCAGTATTTT.

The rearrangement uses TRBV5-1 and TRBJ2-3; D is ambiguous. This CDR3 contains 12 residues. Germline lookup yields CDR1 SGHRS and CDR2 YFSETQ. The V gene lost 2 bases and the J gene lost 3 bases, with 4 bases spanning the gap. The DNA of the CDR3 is TGCGCCAGCAGCTTACGAACAGATACGCAGTATTTT. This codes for CASSLRTDTQYF.

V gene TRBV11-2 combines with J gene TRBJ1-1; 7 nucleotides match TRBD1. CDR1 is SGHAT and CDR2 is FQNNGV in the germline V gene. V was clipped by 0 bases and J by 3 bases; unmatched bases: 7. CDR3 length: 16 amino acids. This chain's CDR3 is CASSLEGWQGDTEAFF. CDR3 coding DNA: TGTGCCAGCAGCTTAGAGGGTTGGCAGGGGGACACTGAAGCTTTCTTT.

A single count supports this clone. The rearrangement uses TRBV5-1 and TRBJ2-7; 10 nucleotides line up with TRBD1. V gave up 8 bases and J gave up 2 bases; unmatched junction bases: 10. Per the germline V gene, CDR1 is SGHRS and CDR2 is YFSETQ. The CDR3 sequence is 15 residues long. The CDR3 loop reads CARPPRDRGTYEQYF. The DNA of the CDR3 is TGCGCCAGACCACCTAGGGACAGGGGTACCTACGAGCAGTACTTC.

The CDR3 here is CASSPPAALGIAGANVLTF. DNA for the CDR3: TGTGCCAGCTCACCACCGGCAGCCCTGGGGATAGCTGGGGCCAACGTCCTGACTTTC. The chain couples TRBV18 to TRBJ2-6, with D unclear. Germline loops: CDR1 KGHSH, CDR2 LQKENI. Trimming cost V 0 bases and J 2 bases, with 17 bases left between them. CDR3 length: 19 amino acids.

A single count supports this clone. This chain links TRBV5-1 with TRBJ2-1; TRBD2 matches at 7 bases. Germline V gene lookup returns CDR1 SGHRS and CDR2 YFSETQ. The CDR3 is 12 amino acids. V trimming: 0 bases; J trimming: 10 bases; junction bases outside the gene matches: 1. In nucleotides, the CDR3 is TGCGCCAGCAGCTTGGCCGGGGGGGAGCAGTTCTTC. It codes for CASSLAGGEQFF. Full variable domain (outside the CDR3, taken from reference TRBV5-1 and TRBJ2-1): KAGVTQTPRYLIKTRGQQVTLSCSPISGHRSVSWYQQTPGQGLQFLFEYFSETQRNKGNFPGRFSGRQFSNSRSEMNVSTLELGDSALYLCASSLAGGEQFFGPGTRLTVL.

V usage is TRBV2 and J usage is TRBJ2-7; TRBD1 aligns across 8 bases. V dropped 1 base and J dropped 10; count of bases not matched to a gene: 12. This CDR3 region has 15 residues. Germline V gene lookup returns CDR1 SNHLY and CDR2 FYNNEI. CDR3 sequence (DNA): TGTGCCAGCAGTGAAGAAGGGGACAGGTCCTCGCGCCAGTACTTC. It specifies CASSEEGDRSSRQYF.

CDR3 nucleotides: TGTGCCAGCAGCTTACGGGGCAGCTATGGCTACACCTTC. Protein sequence: CASSLRGSYGYTF. The J gene is TRBJ1-2, the V gene TRBV5-8; a weak D match, TRBD1 (5 bases). The CDR3 runs to 13 residues. Trimming took off 2 bases at V and 4 bases at J, with 9 bases between the two ends. Germline CDR1 and CDR2: SGHTS and YDEGEE. Full variable domain (missing parts from reference TRBV5-8 and TRBJ1-2): EAGVTQSPTHLIKTRGQQATLRCSPISGHTSVYWYQQALGLGLQFLLWYDEGEERNRGNFPPRFSGRQFPNYSSELNVNALELEDSALYLCASSLRGSYGYTFGSGTRLTVV.

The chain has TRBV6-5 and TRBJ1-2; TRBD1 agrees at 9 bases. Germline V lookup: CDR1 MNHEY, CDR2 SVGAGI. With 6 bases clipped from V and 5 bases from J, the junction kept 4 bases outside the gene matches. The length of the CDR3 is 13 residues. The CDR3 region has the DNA TGTGCCAGCAGACAGGGGGCCCCTTATGGCTACACCTTC. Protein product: CASRQGAPYGYTF.

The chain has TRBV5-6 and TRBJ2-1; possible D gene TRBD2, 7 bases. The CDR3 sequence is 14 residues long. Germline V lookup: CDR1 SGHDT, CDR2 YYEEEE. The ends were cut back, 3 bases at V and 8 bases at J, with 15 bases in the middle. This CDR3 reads CASSWGGGADEQFF. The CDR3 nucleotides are TGTGCCAGCAGCTGGGGGGGCGGGGCTGATGAGCAGTTCTTC.

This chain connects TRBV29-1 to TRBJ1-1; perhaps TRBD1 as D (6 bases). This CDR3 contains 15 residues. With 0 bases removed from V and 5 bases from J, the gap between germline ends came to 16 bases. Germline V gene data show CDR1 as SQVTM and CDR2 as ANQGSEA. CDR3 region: CSVEERGRGRTEAFF. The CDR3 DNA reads TGCAGCGTTGAAGAGAGGGGCAGGGGTCGGACTGAAGCTTTCTTT.

The CDR3, as DNA: TGTGCCAGCAGTTTATCAGGCAGGAGCTCCTATGGCTACACCTTC. Its protein product is CASSLSGRSSYGYTF. The J gene is TRBJ1-2, the V gene TRBV27; D gene unclear. The germline gives CDR1 MNHEY, CDR2 SMNVEV (reference sequence). V lost 0 bases, J lost 4 bases, and 12 bases lay in between. This CDR3 is 15 amino acids long.

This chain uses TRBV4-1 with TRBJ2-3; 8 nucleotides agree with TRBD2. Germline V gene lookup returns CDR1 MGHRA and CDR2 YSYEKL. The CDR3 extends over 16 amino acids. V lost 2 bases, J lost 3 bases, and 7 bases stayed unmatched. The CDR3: CASSQTRGGITDTQYF. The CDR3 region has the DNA TGCGCCAGCAGCCAAACCCGGGGGGGCATAACAGATACGCAGTATTTT.

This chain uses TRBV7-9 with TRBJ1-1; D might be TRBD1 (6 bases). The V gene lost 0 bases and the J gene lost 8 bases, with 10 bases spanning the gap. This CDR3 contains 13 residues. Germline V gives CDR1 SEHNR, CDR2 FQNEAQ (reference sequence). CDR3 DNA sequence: TGTGCCAGCAGCTTAGCAGGGGGAGCCGAAGCTTTCTTT. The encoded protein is CASSLAGGAEAFF.

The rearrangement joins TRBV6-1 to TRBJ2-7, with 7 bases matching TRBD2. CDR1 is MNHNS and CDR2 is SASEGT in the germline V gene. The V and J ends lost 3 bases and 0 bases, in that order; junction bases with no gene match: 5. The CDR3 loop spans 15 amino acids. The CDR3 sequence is CASSDDGGSSYEQYF. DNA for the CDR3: TGTGCCAGCAGTGATGACGGCGGGAGCTCCTACGAGCAGTACTTC.

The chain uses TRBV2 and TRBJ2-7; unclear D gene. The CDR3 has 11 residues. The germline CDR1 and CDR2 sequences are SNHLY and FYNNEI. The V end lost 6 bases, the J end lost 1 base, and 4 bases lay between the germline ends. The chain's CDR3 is CASRGSYEQYF. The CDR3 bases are TGTGCCAGCAGGGGGTCCTACGAGCAGTACTTC.

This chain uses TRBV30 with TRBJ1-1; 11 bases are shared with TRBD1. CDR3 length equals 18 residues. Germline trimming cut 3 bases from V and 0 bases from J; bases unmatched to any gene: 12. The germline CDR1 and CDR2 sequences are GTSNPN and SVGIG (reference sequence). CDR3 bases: TGTGCCTGGAGGGGCGCTTGGGACAGGGGGTTATTGAACACTGAAGCTTTCTTT. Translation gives CAWRGAWDRGLLNTEAFF. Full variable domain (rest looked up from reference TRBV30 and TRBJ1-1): SQTIHQWPATLVQPVGSPLSLECTVEGTSNPNLYWYRQAAGRGLQLLFYSVGIGQISSEVPQNLSASRPQDRQFILSSKKLLLSDSGFYLCAWRGAWDRGLLNTEAFFGQGTRLTVV.